Sequencing of this T cell receptor beta chain was carried out in a study of T cell responses to AZD1222 COVID-19 vaccine. Looked up from germline, CDR1 is LGHNA and CDR2 is YSLEER. With 8 bases removed from V and 7 bases from J, the gap between germline ends came to 11 bases. The CDR3 runs 12 residues. In this sample, this clone turned up a few times. Some clones are missing from TCRdb's copy, which holds only in-frame ones; the method was immunoSEQ multiplex PCR. The sample includes roughly 97,000 clones, over 85% of them seen just once. The sequence was collected from an adult in good health. The genes are TRBV4-3 and TRBJ2-2; D unclear. Specimen: peripheral blood, collected on day 0 of AZD1222 vaccination. The CDR3 here is CASRSFGGELFF. The CDR3 DNA reads as TGCGCCAGCCGCTCATTCGGCGGGGAGCTGTTTTTT.